Listed below are T cell receptor beta chains from one sample, sequenced in a study of blood T cells in healthy people across ages. TCRdb reanalysed the 5' RACE reads using MiXCR and keeps one entry per CDR3 protein. The table lists 800,000 or so distinct CDR3 sequences, 46% of them singletons. Sequences were obtained from blood. Source of these receptors: a man older than 75 in good health. Both conserved end residues are part of each CDR3. A D gene is named only where the DNA matches it firmly. Part of the rows lack a size; the others show once, few, many or a class for expanded clones.

TRBV20-1,.,TRBD1,TRBJ2-7,TGCAGTGCTAGTACAGGGGGTACCTACGAGCAGTACTTC,CSASTGGTYEQYF
TRBV5-1,once,.,TRBJ2-5,TGCGCCAGCAGCTTGGCGGGTAATGCAGAGACCCAGTACTTC,CASSLAGNAETQYF
TRBV7-2,.,.,TRBJ1-3,TGTGCCAGCAGCCCCTCCGTCAACACCATATATTTT,CASSPSVNTIYF
TRBV7-2,few,.,TRBJ1-4,TGTGCCAGCAGCGGAGGGCCCAATGAAAAACTGTTTTTT,CASSGGPNEKLFF
TRBV12-3/TRBV12-4,few,.,TRBJ2-5,TGTGCCAGCAGCACAACTGAGGGAGGGACCCAGTACTTC,CASSTTEGGTQYF
TRBV7-9,.,.,TRBJ1-3,TGTGCCAGCAGCTTAATCCGTGGGACTTACGGAAACACCATATATTTT,CASSLIRGTYGNTIYF
TRBV9,many,.,TRBJ1-2,TGTGCCAGCAGCATCGAAGAGGTTGGCGGCTACACCTTC,CASSIEEVGGYTF
TRBV2,.,.,TRBJ2-1,TGTGCCAGCAGTGAAGGTCACTCTAGCAATGAGCAGTTCTTC,CASSEGHSSNEQFF
TRBV25-1,.,TRBD1,TRBJ2-5,TGTGCCAGCAGTAAAACAGGGGTACAAGAGACCCAGTACTTC,CASSKTGVQETQYF
TRBV5-6,.,.,TRBJ2-3,TGTGCCAGCAGCTTGCGGGGGTACAGATCTAGCACAGATACGCAGTATTTT,CASSLRGYRSSTDTQYF
TRBV20-1,.,.,TRBJ1-5,TGCAGTGCAAAAGGGGAGATCAATCAGCCCCAGCATTTT,CSAKGEINQPQHF
TRBV6-2/TRBV6-3,few,.,TRBJ2-5,TGTGCCAGCAGTTACTCCAAGGGGACCCAGTACTTC,CASSYSKGTQYF
TRBV5-5,once,TRBD1,TRBJ1-6,TGTGCCAGCGCGTCAGGGGGTAGCATTAAGTCACCCCTCCACTTT,CASASGGSIKSPLHF